The 9 T cell receptor beta chains given below trace back to one sample, sequenced in a study of CD8 T cells in Susac syndrome (dated by TCRdb to about 2019). Library prep was done by the immunoSEQ multiplex PCR assay. RNA was extracted using the RNeasy kit, and roughly 0.45 to 1 ug of the RNA was reverse transcribed with random hexamers. TCRdb handled the public reads itself, with Q25 trimming in fastp and clone calling in MiXCR, and kept productive beta chains. When rows share a CDR3 protein, they turn into one entry using the most common DNA and genes. In this sample the table shows approximately 190,000 distinct CDR3 sequences, 95% of which occur a single time. The ten largest account for about 0.15% of the sample. The sequenced sample was CD8+ T cells from PBMCs. All receptors come from a human donor with Susac syndrome.

For the CDR3, the DNA is TGCGCCAGCAGCCAGATGACTAGCGGGAGGTACGAGCAGTACTTC. Amino acid sequence: CASSQMTSGRYEQYF. The chain couples TRBV4-1 to TRBJ2-7; 13 bases match TRBD2. The CDR3 loop spans 15 amino acids. The germline gives CDR1 MGHRA, CDR2 YSYEKL. J was trimmed by 4 bases and V by 3 bases; bases with no gene match: 3.

This sequence joins TRBV20-1 and TRBJ2-5, with 7 bases matching TRBD1. CDR1 and CDR2 from the germline V gene are DFQATT and SNEGSKA (reference sequence). The ends lost 6 bases at V and 5 bases at J; junction bases unmatched: 6. The CDR3 is 12 residues long. CDR3: CSAEDREETQYF. CDR3 sequence (DNA): TGCAGTGCCGAAGACAGGGAGGAGACCCAGTACTTC.

The chain uses TRBV5-1 and TRBJ1-1, with 10 bases identical to TRBD1. Unmatched junction bases numbered 10, after V lost 1 base and J lost 7 bases. CDR3 size: 16 residues. Germline values: CDR1 SGHRS, CDR2 YFSETQ. The CDR3, as DNA: TGCGCCAGCAGCTTGCCAGGGGACAGGGGACGAAGTGAAGCTTTCTTT. It encodes CASSLPGDRGRSEAFF.

CDR3 protein: CASSYPMRRESNNEQFF. The DNA of the CDR3 is TGTGCCAGCAGTTACCCGATGCGACGGGAGTCGAACAATGAGCAGTTCTTC. This rearrangement joins TRBV6-2 or TRBV6-3 to TRBJ2-1, with D maybe TRBD2 (6 bases). CDR3 length: 17 amino acids. Trimming took off 2 bases at V and 5 bases at J, with 19 bases between the two ends. CDR1 MNHEY and CDR2 SVGEGT come from the germline V gene.

The rearrangement joins TRBV27 to TRBJ1-2; TRBD1 aligns across 8 bases. Germline assignment: CDR1 MNHEY and CDR2 SMNVEV (reference sequence). V dropped 2 bases and J dropped 4; count of bases not matched to a gene: 3. The CDR3 length is 14 residues. The CDR3 coding sequence is TGTGCCAGCAGTTTAGGACAGGGTTTCTATGGCTACACCTTC. It is translated as CASSLGQGFYGYTF.

This chain joins TRBV30 and TRBJ2-6; the match to TRBD1 covers 7 bases. Trimming removed 2 bases from V and 6 bases from J; junction bases left unmatched: 7. The CDR3 has 15 amino acids. Germline V CDR1 and CDR2: GTSNPN, SVGIG (reference sequence). The CDR3 nucleotides are TGTGCCTGGAGTCTCAGGGGGTCACTGGCCAACGTCCTGACTTTC. Translating gives CAWSLRGSLANVLTF.

This sequence joins TRBV27 and TRBJ2-7, with TRBD1 matching 9 bases. J was trimmed by 4 bases and V by 2 bases; bases with no gene match: 6. In germline, CDR1 is MNHEY, CDR2 SMNVEV (reference sequence). The CDR3 is 15 residues long. The CDR3 coding sequence is TGTGCCAGCAGTTTAGCTGGACAGGGGAGGTACGAGCAGTACTTC. It yields the protein CASSLAGQGRYEQYF.

The V call is TRBV6-1, the J call TRBJ2-1, with 16 nucleotides matching TRBD2. CDR1 is MNHNS and CDR2 is SASEGT in the germline V gene. Germline trimming cut 5 bases from V and 4 bases from J; bases unmatched to any gene: 14. The CDR3 contains 20 residues. The CDR3 nucleotides are TGTGCCAGCAGTAATCCGGGACTAGCGGGAGGGCCTTCTCCTTACAATGAGCAGTTCTTC. Its protein product is CASSNPGLAGGPSPYNEQFF.

The J gene is TRBJ2-3, the V gene TRBV9; no clear D gene. Germline CDR1 and CDR2: SGDLS and YYNGEE. Trimming took 2 bases from V and 3 from J, leaving 7 bases between them. The CDR3 extends over 13 amino acids. The CDR3 spells CASSVSGTDTQYF. The CDR3, as DNA: TGTGCCAGCAGCGTTTCTGGTACAGATACGCAGTATTTT.